This TCR beta chain was sequenced for a study of blood T cell repertoires in COVID-19. CDR1 and CDR2 (germline): LGHDT, YNNKEL (reference sequence). Trimming stripped 0 bases from V and 9 bases from J, with 9 bases between. This CDR3 has 13 amino acids. Sequencing used immunoSEQ multiplex PCR; TCRdb keeps in-frame clones, though not all of them. The table has 200,000 to 300,000 clones, 70% to 80% seen once; the top ten hold about 3.1%. This clone appeared a few times. This sequence originates from an elderly woman with acute or convalescent COVID-19. Sample: peripheral blood. The chain joins TRBV3-1 (or the pseudogene TRBV3-2) to TRBJ2-1, with no clear D. In nucleotides, the CDR3 is TGTGCCAGCAGCCAAGATCCACACCGTGAGCAGTTCTTC. This encodes CASSQDPHREQFF.